The present T cell receptor beta chain was sequenced within a study of shared clonotypes between healthy human individuals. The donor cohort consisted entirely of Caucasian adults residing in Nashville, Tennessee. The repertoire was sequenced with immunoSEQ multiplex PCR; TCRdb's copy has only in-frame clones and lacks some. Among hundreds of thousands of clones listed, roughly 72% were seen once. The CDR3 runs 19 residues. Sequences were obtained from PBMCs. The receptor's source is a woman aged 40 to 50 in good health. Some clones in this sample may be carry-over from other donors' samples. The J gene is TRBJ2-7, the V gene TRBV12-2; the table's D call, TRBD2, has no DNA check behind it. TRBV12-2 counts as a pseudogene. The CDR3 coding sequence is TGTGCAAGTCACAACAAACAGCGGGAGGGCCCGCCTACTACGTGGGAGCAGTACTTC. Translated, it gives CASHNKQREGPPTTWEQYF.